These 30 T cell receptor beta chains were sequenced from one sample in a study of T cell responses to AZD1222 COVID-19 vaccine. The table came from immunoSEQ multiplex PCR; TCRdb's copy has only in-frame clones and leaves some out. The sample shows 150,000 to 200,000 clones, approximately 94% of them seen only once. The sample here was peripheral blood, taken 28 days after the second dose of the MenACWY control vaccine. The receptors shown here come from an adult who received the MenACWY meningococcal vaccine as a control.

This rearrangement joins TRBV6-5 to TRBJ2-1, with TRBD2 matching 13 bases. This CDR3 spans 15 amino acids. Germline CDR1 is MNHEY and CDR2 is SVGAGI. After removal of 6 bases from V and 6 bases from J, the junction contained 5 bases not matched to a gene. The CDR3 coding sequence is TGTGCCAGCAGCGCCGGACTAGCGGGAGCCAATGAGCAGTTCTTC. Translation gives CASSAGLAGANEQFF.

V usage is TRBV11-3 and J usage is TRBJ1-2; D remains unclear. This CDR3 contains 16 residues. Trimming shortened V by 4 bases and J by 6 bases, and 21 bases separated the two germline ends. From germline, CDR1 is SGHNT and CDR2 YENEEA. CDR3 protein: CASSSGRTREVNGYTF. DNA for the CDR3: TGTGCCAGCAGCTCAGGACGGACCCGGGAGGTTAATGGCTACACCTTC.

Here the CDR3 DNA reads TGTGCCAGTAGTATTGTGGATTCACCCCTCCACTTT. Translated: CASSIVDSPLHF. The chain links TRBV19 to TRBJ1-6, with no clear D. V gave up 3 bases and J gave up 8 bases, with 5 bases separating them. Germline lookup yields CDR1 LNHDA and CDR2 SQIVND (reference sequence). The CDR3 runs to 12 residues.

Turning to this clone: Other DNA sequences within the sample encode an identical CDR3. J is TRBJ2-5 and V is TRBV7-9; possibly TRBD1 for D (6 bases). With 1 base removed from V and 4 bases from J, the gap between germline ends came to 7 bases. The CDR3 extends over 13 amino acids. Looked up from germline, CDR1 is SEHNR and CDR2 is FQNEAQ (reference sequence). CDR3 sequence: CASSLGGGETQYF. In nucleotides, the CDR3 is TGTGCCAGCAGCTTAGGAGGGGGAGAGACCCAGTACTTC.

The V gene is TRBV27, the J gene TRBJ1-5; 9 bases align to TRBD1. The germline CDR1 and CDR2 sequences are MNHEY and SMNVEV (reference sequence). The ends lost 2 bases at V and 7 bases at J; junction bases unmatched: 12. The CDR3 spans 17 residues. CDR3 in amino acids: CASSLTGQGGFGQPQHF. The CDR3, as DNA: TGTGCCAGCAGTTTAACGGGACAGGGTGGGTTCGGGCAGCCCCAGCATTTT.

The V gene is TRBV20-1, the J gene TRBJ2-7; 7 nucleotides agree with TRBD2. Germline V gene sequence: CDR1 DFQATT, CDR2 SNEGSKA (reference sequence). This CDR3 spans 15 amino acids. The V segment lost 3 bases and the J segment 0 bases; nucleotides outside the gene matches: 8. The CDR3 nucleotides read TGCAGTGCTAGTTATCCGGGAGGAGGCTCCTACGAGCAGTACTTC. Residues: CSASYPGGGSYEQYF.

The chain couples TRBV5-1 to TRBJ1-1; D ambiguous. The CDR3 runs 15 residues. V was clipped by 0 bases and J by 4 bases, with 13 bases between them. CDR1 and CDR2 (germline): SGHRS, YFSETQ. DNA for the CDR3: TGCGCCAGCAGCTTGGAAGAGACACTTCTCACTGAAGCTTTCTTT. It yields the protein CASSLEETLLTEAFF.

This chain joins TRBV19 and TRBJ2-1; D possibly corresponds to TRBD1 (6 bases). Germline V gene lookup returns CDR1 LNHDA and CDR2 SQIVND (reference sequence). Trimming left V 7 bases short and J 0 bases short, with 13 bases between. The CDR3 contains 15 residues. The CDR3 here is CASTLGQNSYNEQFF. CDR3 DNA sequence: TGTGCCAGTACCTTAGGACAGAACTCCTACAATGAGCAGTTCTTC.

This CDR3 is CASSLLASDTQYF. DNA of the CDR3: TGCGCCAGCAGCTTGCTAGCGTCAGATACGCAGTATTTT. This sequence joins TRBV5-1 and TRBJ2-3, with a weak D call TRBD2 (6 bases). CDR3 size: 13 residues. Germline CDR1 reads SGHRS; CDR2 reads YFSETQ. V was trimmed by 1 base and J by 4 bases, leaving 7 bases between them. The variable domain in full, completed from reference TRBV5-1 and TRBJ2-3, reads KAGVTQTPRYLIKTRGQQVTLSCSPISGHRSVSWYQQTPGQGLQFLFEYFSETQRNKGNFPGRFSGRQFSNSRSEMNVSTLELGDSALYLCASSLLASDTQYFGPGTRLTVL.

V usage is TRBV18 and J usage is TRBJ2-7, with 10 bases that match TRBD2. The trim removed 6 bases at V and 5 bases at J, leaving 10 bases unmatched. This CDR3 is 15 amino acids long. Looked up from germline, CDR1 is KGHSH and CDR2 is LQKENI. CDR3 sequence (DNA): TGTGCCAGCTCGGCCCAAACTAGCGGGGCTCACGAGCAGTACTTC. Its translation: CASSAQTSGAHEQYF.

The V and J genes are TRBV7-2 and TRBJ2-7; D gene unclear. CDR1 and CDR2 (germline): SGHTA, FQGNSA. The CDR3 has 12 residues. V dropped 3 bases and J dropped 1 base, with 4 bases sitting between them. CDR3 in DNA: TGTGCCAGCAGCTTCGATTCCTACGAGCAGTACTTC. Amino acid sequence: CASSFDSYEQYF.

The rearrangement uses TRBV18 and TRBJ2-2; tentatively, D is TRBD2 (6 bases). The germline V gene encodes CDR1 KGHSH and CDR2 LQKENI. This CDR3 has 16 amino acids. Deletions cut 6 bases from V and 4 bases from J, with 18 bases between. CDR3 loop: CASSQRGSEGTGELFF. The CDR3 DNA is TGTGCCAGCTCCCAACGGGGGTCCGAAGGCACCGGGGAGCTGTTTTTT. The full variable domain, with the rest looked up from reference TRBV18 and TRBJ2-2, is NAGVMQNPRHLVRRRGQEARLRCSPMKGHSHVYWYRQLPEEGLKFMVYLQKENIIDESGMPKERFSAEFPKEGPSILRIQQVVRGDSAAYFCASSQRGSEGTGELFFGEGSRLTVL.

The CDR3 sequence: CASRHPGARAAKNTGELFF. In DNA form, the CDR3 reads TGTGCCAGCAGGCACCCCGGGGCCAGGGCAGCCAAAAACACCGGGGAGCTGTTTTTT. J is TRBJ2-2 and V is TRBV2; possibly TRBD1 or TRBD2 for D (5 bases each). The CDR3 length is 19 residues. Germline V CDR1 and CDR2: SNHLY, FYNNEI. The V end lost 6 bases, the J end lost 2 bases, and 25 bases lay between the germline ends. The entire variable domain, with the rest obtained from reference TRBV2 and TRBJ2-2, is as follows: EPEVTQTPSHQVTQMGQEVILRCVPISNHLYFYWYRQILGQKVEFLVSFYNNEISEKSEIFDDQFSVERPDGSNFTLKIRSTKLEDSAMYFCASRHPGARAAKNTGELFFGEGSRLTVL.

This clone has just one count. The rearrangement links TRBV12-3 or TRBV12-4 to TRBJ1-2, with TRBD1 as a possible D gene (5 bases). Trimming pared 4 bases from V and 5 bases from J, leaving 11 bases between. This CDR3 has 13 amino acids. CDR3 nucleotides: TGTGCCAGCAGTTGGGGCGGGAGGTATGGCTACACCTTC. Its protein is CASSWGGRYGYTF.

Here the CDR3 reads CASKLEGRGADSYNEQFF. DNA of the CDR3: TGTGCCAGCAAGCTCGAGGGCAGGGGCGCTGACTCCTACAATGAGCAGTTCTTC. This rearrangement joins TRBV27 to TRBJ2-1; TRBD1 is a possible D gene (6 bases). Trimming pared 7 bases from V and 0 bases from J, leaving 22 bases between. CDR1 and CDR2 (germline): MNHEY, SMNVEV (reference sequence). This CDR3 has 18 amino acids.

The genes are TRBV3-1 (or the pseudogene TRBV3-2) and TRBJ2-7; tentatively, D is TRBD1 or TRBD2 (5 bases each). The CDR3 covers 15 residues. V shed 4 bases and J shed 3 bases, with 16 bases lying between them. Germline values: CDR1 LGHDT, CDR2 YNNKEL (reference sequence). The CDR3 DNA reads TGTGCCAGCAGCCGTGCTGTCTTGGGGGTCTACGAGCAGTACTTC. Translation: CASSRAVLGVYEQYF.

The chain combines TRBV4-1 with TRBJ1-4; a weak D match, TRBD1 (6 bases). Germline CDR1 and CDR2: MGHRA and YSYEKL. CDR3 length: 16 amino acids. Trimming took off 4 bases at V and 4 bases at J, with 16 bases between the two ends. CDR3 coding DNA: TGCGCCAGCAGCCCAGAAATAACAGGGTTTAATGAAAAACTGTTTTTT. Residues: CASSPEITGFNEKLFF.

The chain combines TRBV24-1 with TRBJ2-7; no firm D call. Germline CDR1 KGHDR, CDR2 SFDVKD. The CDR3 totals 12 residues. The V gene lost 3 bases and the J gene lost 6 bases, with 8 bases spanning the gap. The chain's CDR3 is CATSDASREQYF. CDR3 nucleotides: TGTGCCACCAGTGATGCTTCTCGCGAGCAGTACTTC.

The V call is TRBV19, the J call TRBJ1-5, with a possible D match to TRBD1 (5 bases). This CDR3 has 13 residues. V dropped 7 bases and J dropped 7 bases, with 14 bases sitting between them. CDR1 is LNHDA and CDR2 is SQIVND in the germline V gene (reference sequence). The CDR3 sequence is CASNLEGWQPQHF. CDR3 DNA sequence: TGTGCCAGTAATTTGGAGGGGTGGCAGCCCCAGCATTTT.

V usage is TRBV18 and J usage is TRBJ1-1; perhaps TRBD1 as D (6 bases). Germline V gives CDR1 KGHSH, CDR2 LQKENI. There are 15 residues in the CDR3. V lost 6 bases to trimming and J lost 1 base, with 15 bases between them. The CDR3 region is CASSPATGENTEAFF. The CDR3 DNA is TGTGCCAGCTCCCCCGCGACAGGAGAGAACACTGAAGCTTTCTTT.

V gene TRBV19 combines with J gene TRBJ2-7; no definite D call. This CDR3 comprises 13 residues. CDR1 and CDR2 from the germline V gene are LNHDA and SQIVND (reference sequence). The V end was cut by 1 base, the J end by 2 bases, with 6 bases between. The CDR3 here is CASSIGRAYEQYF. As DNA, the CDR3 is TGTGCCAGTAGTATAGGTCGTGCCTACGAGCAGTACTTC.

The CDR3 spells CASGTSGRAGEQFF. CDR3 sequence (DNA): TGTGCCAGCGGTACTAGCGGGAGGGCCGGTGAGCAGTTCTTC. This rearrangement joins TRBV28 to TRBJ2-1; 13 bases map to TRBD2. The V gene end was trimmed by 8 bases and the J gene end by 9 bases; junction bases not matched to a gene: 7. There are 14 residues in the CDR3. Germline CDR1 reads MDHEN; CDR2 reads SYDVKM.

This clone was seen once. The rearrangement joins TRBV3-1 (or the pseudogene TRBV3-2) to TRBJ1-6; D uncertain. V lost 6 bases and J 0 bases, leaving 6 bases between the germline ends. The CDR3 contains 14 residues. The germline gives CDR1 LGHDT, CDR2 YNNKEL (reference sequence). For the CDR3, the DNA is TGTGCCAGCAGGGAGAGCTCCTATAATTCACCCCTCCACTTT. Translated: CASRESSYNSPLHF.

V and J are TRBV28 and TRBJ1-2; D unclear. Germline V CDR1 and CDR2: MDHEN, SYDVKM. The CDR3 has 13 residues. V was pared by 5 bases and J by 5 bases, with 12 bases between. For the CDR3, the DNA is TGTGCCAGCAGTCCCGGGCCCGGTTATGGCTACACCTTC. Residues: CASSPGPGYGYTF.

The V call is TRBV27, the J call TRBJ1-2, with 8 bases fitting TRBD1. Germline V gene lookup returns CDR1 MNHEY and CDR2 SMNVEV (reference sequence). V shed 3 bases, J shed 8 bases, and the junction held 11 bases outside the gene matches. This CDR3 spans 15 amino acids. The CDR3 DNA sequence: TGTGCCAGCAGTTTCACCCCCGGACAGGGCTACGGCTACACCTTC. The encoded protein is CASSFTPGQGYGYTF.

The chain carries TRBV29-1 and TRBJ2-5; 11 positions match TRBD2. The germline CDR1 and CDR2 sequences are SQVTM and ANQGSEA. V lost 7 bases to trimming and J lost 2 bases; unmatched junction nucleotides: 3. The CDR3 spans 13 residues. The chain's CDR3 is CSAVAGGQETQYF. The CDR3 nucleotides read TGCAGCGCTGTAGCGGGAGGGCAAGAGACCCAGTACTTC.

This rearrangement joins TRBV2 to TRBJ1-2; D gene uncertain. Deletions cut 4 bases from V and 4 bases from J, with 16 bases between. Per the germline V gene, CDR1 is SNHLY and CDR2 is FYNNEI. This CDR3 is built from 15 residues. The CDR3 sequence: CASSVEPQFGYGYTF. CDR3 DNA sequence: TGTGCCAGCAGTGTAGAGCCCCAGTTCGGCTATGGCTACACCTTC.

V and J are TRBV19 and TRBJ1-1, with TRBD1 identical over 12 bases. The CDR3 spans 17 residues. Losses at the gene ends were 7 bases for V and 4 bases for J; bases not matched to a gene: 13. Per the germline V gene, CDR1 is LNHDA and CDR2 is SQIVND (reference sequence). For the CDR3, the DNA is TGTGCCAGTACTCAAGCCGGGACAGGGGGCTTGGGCACTGAAGCTTTCTTT. It is translated as CASTQAGTGGLGTEAFF.

This chain joins TRBV28 and TRBJ1-5; D remains unclear. Trimming cost V 6 bases and J 4 bases, with 7 bases left between them. The CDR3 extends over 12 amino acids. The germline CDR1 and CDR2 sequences are MDHEN and SYDVKM. CDR3 sequence: CASRQLNQPQHF. CDR3 nucleotide sequence: TGTGCCAGCAGACAGCTTAATCAGCCCCAGCATTTT.

This rearrangement joins TRBV19 to TRBJ1-2, with D possibly matching TRBD1 (5 bases). Germline CDR1 is LNHDA and CDR2 is SQIVND (reference sequence). This CDR3 region has 15 residues. With 8 bases removed from V and 4 bases from J, the gap between germline ends came to 20 bases. The chain's CDR3 is CASSPERGGVYGYTF. CDR3 DNA: TGTGCCAGTTCTCCTGAGAGGGGCGGCGTCTATGGCTACACCTTC. Full variable domain (outside the CDR3, taken from reference TRBV19 and TRBJ1-2): DGGITQSPKYLFRKEGQNVTLSCEQNLNHDAMYWYRQDPGQGLRLIYYSQIVNDFQKGDIAEGYSVSREKKESFPLTVTSAQKNPTAFYLCASSPERGGVYGYTFGSGTRLTVV.